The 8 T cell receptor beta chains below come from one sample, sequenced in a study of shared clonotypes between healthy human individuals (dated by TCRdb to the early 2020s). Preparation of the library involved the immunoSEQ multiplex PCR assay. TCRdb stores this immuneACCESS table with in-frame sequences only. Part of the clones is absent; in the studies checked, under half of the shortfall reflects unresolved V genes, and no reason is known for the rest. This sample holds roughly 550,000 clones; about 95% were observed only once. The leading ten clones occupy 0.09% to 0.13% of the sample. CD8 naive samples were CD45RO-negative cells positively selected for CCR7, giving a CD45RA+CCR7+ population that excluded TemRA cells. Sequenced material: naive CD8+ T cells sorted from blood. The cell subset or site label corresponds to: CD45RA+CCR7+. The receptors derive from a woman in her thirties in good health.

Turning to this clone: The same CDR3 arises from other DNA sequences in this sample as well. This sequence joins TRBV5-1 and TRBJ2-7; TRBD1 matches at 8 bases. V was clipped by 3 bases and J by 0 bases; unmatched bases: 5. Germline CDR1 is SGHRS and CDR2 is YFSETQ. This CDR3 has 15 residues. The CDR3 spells CASSSGTGSSYEQYF. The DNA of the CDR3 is TGCGCCAGCAGCTCCGGGACAGGCAGCTCCTACGAGCAGTACTTC.

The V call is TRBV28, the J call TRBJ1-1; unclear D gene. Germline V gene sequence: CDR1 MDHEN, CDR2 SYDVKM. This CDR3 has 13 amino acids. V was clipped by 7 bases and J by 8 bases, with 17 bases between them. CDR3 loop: CASTLLADREAFF. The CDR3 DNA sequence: TGTGCCAGCACCCTTTTAGCGGACCGAGAAGCTTTCTTT.

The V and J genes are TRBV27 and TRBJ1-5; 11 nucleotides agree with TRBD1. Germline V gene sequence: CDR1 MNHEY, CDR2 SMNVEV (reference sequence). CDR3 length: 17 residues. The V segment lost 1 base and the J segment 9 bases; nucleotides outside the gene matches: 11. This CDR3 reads CASSLLWDRGSAGPQHF. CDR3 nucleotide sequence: TGTGCCAGCAGTTTATTATGGGACAGGGGGTCCGCGGGGCCCCAGCATTTT.

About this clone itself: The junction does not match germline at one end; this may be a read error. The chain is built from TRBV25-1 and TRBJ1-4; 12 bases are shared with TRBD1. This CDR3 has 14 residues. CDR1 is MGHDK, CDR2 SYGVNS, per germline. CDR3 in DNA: TGTGCCAGCAATGAAGGGACAGGGGGCGCGCAACTGTTTTTT. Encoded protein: CASNEGTGGAQLFF.

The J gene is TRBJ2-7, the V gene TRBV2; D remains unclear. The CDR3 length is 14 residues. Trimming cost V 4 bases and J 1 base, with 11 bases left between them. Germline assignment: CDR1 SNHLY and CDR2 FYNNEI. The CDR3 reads CASSVFAVSYEQYF. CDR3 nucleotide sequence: TGTGCCAGCAGTGTCTTCGCGGTTTCCTACGAGCAGTACTTC.

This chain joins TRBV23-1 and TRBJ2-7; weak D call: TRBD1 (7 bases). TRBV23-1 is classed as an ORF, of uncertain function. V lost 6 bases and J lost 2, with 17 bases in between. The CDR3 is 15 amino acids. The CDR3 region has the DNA TGCGCCAGCAGCCCGCCCGGCAGGGGGGCCTACGAGCAGTACTTC. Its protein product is CASSPPGRGAYEQYF.

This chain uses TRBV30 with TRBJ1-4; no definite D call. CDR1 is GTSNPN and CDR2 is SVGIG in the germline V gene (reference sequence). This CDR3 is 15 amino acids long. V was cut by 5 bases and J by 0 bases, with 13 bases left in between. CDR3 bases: TGTGCCTGGCCCCTCTACCTCGCAACTAATGAAAAACTGTTTTTT. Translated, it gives CAWPLYLATNEKLFF.

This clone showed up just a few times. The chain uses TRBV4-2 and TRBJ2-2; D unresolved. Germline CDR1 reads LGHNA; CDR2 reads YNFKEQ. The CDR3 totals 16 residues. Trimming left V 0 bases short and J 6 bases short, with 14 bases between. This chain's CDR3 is CASSQDVTSNSGELFF. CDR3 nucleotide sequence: TGTGCCAGCAGCCAAGATGTTACCAGTAATTCCGGGGAGCTGTTTTTT.